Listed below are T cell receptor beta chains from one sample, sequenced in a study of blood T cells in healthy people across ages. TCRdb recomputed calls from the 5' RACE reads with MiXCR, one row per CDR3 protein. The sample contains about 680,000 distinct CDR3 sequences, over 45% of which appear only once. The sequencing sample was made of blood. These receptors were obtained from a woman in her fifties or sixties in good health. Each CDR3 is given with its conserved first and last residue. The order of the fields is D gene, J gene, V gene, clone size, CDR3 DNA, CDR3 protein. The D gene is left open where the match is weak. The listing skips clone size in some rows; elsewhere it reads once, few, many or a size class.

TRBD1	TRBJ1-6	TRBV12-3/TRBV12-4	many	TGTGCCAGCAGTCGGGACAGGAATTCACCCCTCCACTTT	CASSRDRNSPLHF
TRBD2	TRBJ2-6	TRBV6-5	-	TGTGCCAGCAGTTACTCTCTAGCGGGAGGGTCAGGGGCCAACGTCCTGACTTTC	CASSYSLAGGSGANVLTF
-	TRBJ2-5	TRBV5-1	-	TGCGCCAGCAGCTCGACTAGTTTGGAGACCCAGTACTTC	CASSSTSLETQYF
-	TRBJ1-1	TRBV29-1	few	TGCAGCGTTGGACACACGGCGAACACTGAAGCTTTCTTT	CSVGHTANTEAFF
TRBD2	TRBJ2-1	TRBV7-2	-	TGTGCCAGCAGCGTAGTCGGAGCGGGGGGCTACAATGAGCAGTTCTTC	CASSVVGAGGYNEQFF
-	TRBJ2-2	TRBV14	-	TGTGCCAGCAGCCAAGCCCTTCGGACCGGGGAGCTGTTTTTT	CASSQALRTGELFF
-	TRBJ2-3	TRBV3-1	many	TGTGCCAGCAGCGAACAACTCCTCACAGATACGCAGTATTTT	CASSEQLLTDTQYF
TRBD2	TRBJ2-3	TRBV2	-	TGTGCCATCAGGGGGACTAGCGGGAGCGGTGATACGCAGTATTTT	CAIRGTSGSGDTQYF
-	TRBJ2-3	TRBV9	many	TGTGCCAGCAGTGTAGGTGGAACAGATACGCAGTATTTT	CASSVGGTDTQYF
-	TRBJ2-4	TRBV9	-	TGTGCCAGCAGCGTAGATGGCGGGGTGCTGAGGGCCAAAAACATTCAGTACTTC	CASSVDGGVLRAKNIQYF
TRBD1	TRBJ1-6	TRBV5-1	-	TGCGCCAGCAGCGCCATGACAGGGATTAATTCACCCCTCCACTTT	CASSAMTGINSPLHF
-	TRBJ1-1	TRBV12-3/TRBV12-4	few	TGTGCCAGCAGTTTAAGGGTGAACACTGAAGCTTTCTTT	CASSLRVNTEAFF
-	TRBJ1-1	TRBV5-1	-	TGCGCCAGCAGCCCTCCCGGGAGTACTGAAGCTTTCTTT	CASSPPGSTEAFF
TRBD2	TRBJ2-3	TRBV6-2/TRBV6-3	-	TGTGCCAGCAGCCCCTTTCCGGGACTAGCGGGTAACCCAGATACGCAGTATTTT	CASSPFPGLAGNPDTQYF
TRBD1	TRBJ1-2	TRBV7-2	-	TGTGCCAGCAGCCAGGGGGACAGGGAAACCTATGGCTACACCTTC	CASSQGDRETYGYTF
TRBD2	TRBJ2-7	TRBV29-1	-	TGCAGCGTTGTTGGAACGGGAGGCCACCACGAGCAGTACTTC	CSVVGTGGHHEQYF
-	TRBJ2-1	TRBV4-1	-	TGCGCCAGCAGCCAAGCGGTCCTCTCGAGATACAATGAGCAGTTCTTC	CASSQAVLSRYNEQFF
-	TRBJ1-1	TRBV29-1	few	TGCAGCGTTGGACAGATCTTGAACACTGAAGCTTTCTTT	CSVGQILNTEAFF
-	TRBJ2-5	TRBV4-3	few	TGCGCCAGCAGCCAAGATCGCCGGGTATTAGAGACCCAGTACTTC	CASSQDRRVLETQYF
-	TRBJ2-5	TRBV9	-	TGTGCCAGCAGCGTAATGGGGGATCAAGAGACCCAGTACTTC	CASSVMGDQETQYF
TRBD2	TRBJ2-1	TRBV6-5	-	TGTGCCAGCAGTTACTCGACAGCGGGGGGTAACAATGAGCAGTTCTTC	CASSYSTAGGNNEQFF
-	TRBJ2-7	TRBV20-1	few	TGCAGTGGGGTACTTAGCTACGAGCAGTACTTC	CSGVLSYEQYF
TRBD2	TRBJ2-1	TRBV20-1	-	TGCAGTGCTCGCCCCCCCGGAGCTAGCGGATACAATGAGCAGTTCTTC	CSARPPGASGYNEQFF
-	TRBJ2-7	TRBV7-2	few	TGTGCCAGCAGCTTATACGGACAGAACTCCTACGAGCAGTACTTC	CASSLYGQNSYEQYF
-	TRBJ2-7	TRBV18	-	TGTGCCAGCTCACCAATATCCAGAGAATACGAGCAGTACTTC	CASSPISREYEQYF
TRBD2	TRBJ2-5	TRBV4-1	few	TGCGCCAGCAGCCAAGAGGGGGGGGTCGAGACCCAGTACTTC	CASSQEGGVETQYF
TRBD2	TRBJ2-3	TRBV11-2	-	TGTGCCAGCAGCTTTAGCGGGAGGGACACAGATACGCAGTATTTT	CASSFSGRDTDTQYF
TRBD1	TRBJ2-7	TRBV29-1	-	TGCAGCGTTGATCAGGGGGATCCCTACGAGCAGTACTTC	CSVDQGDPYEQYF
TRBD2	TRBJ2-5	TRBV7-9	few	TGTGCCAGCAGCCGGGCTAGCGGGCTCCAAGAGACCCAGTACTTC	CASSRASGLQETQYF
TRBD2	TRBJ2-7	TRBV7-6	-	TGTGCCAGCAGCTTAACGGGGAGGGGCTCCTACGAGCAGTACTTC	CASSLTGRGSYEQYF
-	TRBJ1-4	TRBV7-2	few	TGTGCCAGCAGCCGAGCCCGGGGGGGAAATGAAAAACTGTTTTTT	CASSRARGGNEKLFF
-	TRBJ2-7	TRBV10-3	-	TGTGCCATCATGGGCAACTCCTACGAGCAGTACTTC	CAIMGNSYEQYF
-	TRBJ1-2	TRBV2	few	TGTGCCAGCAGTAAGGACACGCCTGTTGGCTACACCTTC	CASSKDTPVGYTF
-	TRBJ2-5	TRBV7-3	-	TGTGCCAGCAGCTTATTGGGGATTGGAGAAGAGACCCAGTACTTC	CASSLLGIGEETQYF
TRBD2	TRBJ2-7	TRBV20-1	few	TGCAGTGCGCATCCTAGCGGGAGGGCTTACGAGCAGTACTTC	CSAHPSGRAYEQYF
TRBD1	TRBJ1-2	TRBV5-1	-	TGCGCCAGCAGCCGGGACAGGTTAGCTAACTATGGCTACACCTTC	CASSRDRLANYGYTF
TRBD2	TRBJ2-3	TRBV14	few	TGTGCCAGCAGCACAATGACTAGCGGAGGGGCGGATACGCAGTATTTT	CASSTMTSGGADTQYF
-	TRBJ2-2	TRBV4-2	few	TGTGCCAGCAGCCAAGTTACAGCCACCGGGGAGCTGTTTTTT	CASSQVTATGELFF
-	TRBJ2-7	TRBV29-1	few	TGCAGCGCCTCACCCGGAGGGCCATCGTACGAGCAGTACTTC	CSASPGGPSYEQYF
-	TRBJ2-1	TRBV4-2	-	TGTGCCAGCGGCTTCCGGACCCCCTCTAGCAATGAGCGGTTCTTC	CASGFRTPSSNERFF
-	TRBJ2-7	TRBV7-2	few	TGTGCCAGCAGCTTTCGGGGGTTAGGCTATGGCTACGAGCAGTACTTC	CASSFRGLGYGYEQYF
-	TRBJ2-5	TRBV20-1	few	TGCAGTGCTACAACCCGGGCGGGGAGCTGGGGAGAGACCCAGTACTTC	CSATTRAGSWGETQYF
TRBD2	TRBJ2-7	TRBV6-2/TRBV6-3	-	TGTGCCAGCAGTAAATCTAGCGGATACTCCTACGAGCAGTACTTC	CASSKSSGYSYEQYF
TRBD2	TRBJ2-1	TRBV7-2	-	TGTGCCAGCAGCTTTGGGGCTAGCGGGAGAAACAATGAGCAGTTCTTC	CASSFGASGRNNEQFF
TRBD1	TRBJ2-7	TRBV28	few	TGTGCCAGCAGTTTATTGGTGGGACAGGGTACCTACGAGCAGTACTTC	CASSLLVGQGTYEQYF
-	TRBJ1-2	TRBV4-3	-	TGCGCCAGCAGCCAGATCGGAACCCGCGGCTTTGGCTACACCTTC	CASSQIGTRGFGYTF